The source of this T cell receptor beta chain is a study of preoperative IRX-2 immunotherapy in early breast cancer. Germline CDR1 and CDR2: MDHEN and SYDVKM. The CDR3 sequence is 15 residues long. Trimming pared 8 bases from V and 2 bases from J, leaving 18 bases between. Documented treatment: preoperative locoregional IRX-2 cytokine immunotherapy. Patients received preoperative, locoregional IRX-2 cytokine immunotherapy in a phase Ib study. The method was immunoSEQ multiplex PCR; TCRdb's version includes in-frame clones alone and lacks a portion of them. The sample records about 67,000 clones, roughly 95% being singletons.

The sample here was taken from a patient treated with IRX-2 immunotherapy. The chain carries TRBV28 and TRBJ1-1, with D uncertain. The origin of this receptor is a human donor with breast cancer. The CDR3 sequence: CASERVTRTNTEAFF. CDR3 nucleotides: TGTGCCAGCGAGAGGGTCACAAGAACCAACACTGAAGCTTTCTTT.